A single sample is the source of the 17 T cell receptor beta chains below, sequenced in a study of blood T cell repertoires in COVID-19. TCRdb keeps only in-frame clones here, not all; method: immunoSEQ multiplex PCR. In the table there are approximately 130,000 clones, less than 90% of which are singletons. Specimen: PBMCs or T cells enriched from blood (not recorded which). Receptors originate from a man aged 30 to 39 who had recovered from COVID-19.

This chain links TRBV6-5 with TRBJ2-7; weak D call: TRBD1 (6 bases). Deletions cut 6 bases from V and 3 bases from J, with 6 bases between. The germline V gene encodes CDR1 MNHEY and CDR2 SVGAGI. The CDR3 spans 11 residues. CDR3 protein: CASRDSYEQYV. The CDR3, as DNA: TGTGCCAGCAGGGACAGCTACGAGCAGTACGTC.

V gene TRBV9 combines with J gene TRBJ2-3; 8 nucleotides agree with TRBD1. There are 15 residues in the CDR3. V was clipped by 4 bases and J by 0 bases; unmatched bases: 4. CDR1 is SGDLS and CDR2 is YYNGEE in the germline V gene. The CDR3 region has the DNA TGTGCCAGCAGCTCTTGGACAGGGAGCACAGATACGCAGTATTTT. Translated: CASSSWTGSTDTQYF.

The J gene is TRBJ2-5, the V gene TRBV7-2, with 9 bases matching TRBD2. Germline CDR1 SGHTA, CDR2 FQGNSA. J was trimmed by 4 bases and V by 1 base; bases with no gene match: 10. The CDR3 is 17 residues long. The CDR3 region has the DNA TGTGCCAGCAGCTTAGGTGCTGGCGGGGGGGCCCTAGAGACCCAGTACTTC. Its translation is CASSLGAGGGALETQYF.

The CDR3 here is CSASRTSGGPRTGELFF. In DNA, the CDR3 is TGCAGTGCTAGTAGGACTAGCGGGGGGCCGCGCACCGGGGAGCTGTTTTTT. The chain has TRBV20-1 and TRBJ2-2; 14 bases agree with TRBD2. V gave up 3 bases and J gave up 4 bases; unmatched junction bases: 7. This CDR3 is built from 17 residues. From germline, CDR1 is DFQATT and CDR2 SNEGSKA (reference sequence).

The rearrangement joins TRBV5-1 to TRBJ2-5, with D maybe TRBD2 (6 bases). The CDR3 runs to 16 residues. CDR1 SGHRS and CDR2 YFSETQ come from the germline V gene. Trimming left V 0 bases short and J 1 base short, with 13 bases between. This CDR3 reads CASSLGGEAGQETQYF. CDR3 bases: TGCGCCAGCAGCTTGGGTGGGGAGGCGGGCCAAGAGACCCAGTACTTC.

The CDR3 nucleotides are TGTGCCATCAGTGAGTCGGGACAGGGGTTGGGTGAAGCTTTCTTT. It specifies CAISESGQGLGEAFF. This rearrangement joins TRBV10-3 to TRBJ1-1; 10 bases are shared with TRBD1. The CDR3 length is 15 residues. V was clipped by 0 bases and J by 7 bases; unmatched bases: 5. Germline CDR1 and CDR2: ENHRY and SYGVKD.

The chain uses TRBV7-3 and TRBJ2-3; the D gene is possibly TRBD2 (5 bases). Trimming removed 1 base from V and 2 bases from J, with 13 bases in between. This CDR3 comprises 16 residues. Germline assignment: CDR1 SGHTA and CDR2 FQGTGA. The CDR3 nucleotides read TGTGCCAGCAGCTTAATGGGGAGCGGAAACACAGATACGCAGTATTTT. Amino acid sequence: CASSLMGSGNTDTQYF.

The rearrangement links TRBV5-1 to TRBJ2-5; 8 nucleotides agree with TRBD1. This CDR3 has 14 amino acids. CDR1 is SGHRS, CDR2 YFSETQ, per germline. Germline trimming cut 6 bases from V and 2 bases from J; bases unmatched to any gene: 6. CDR3 DNA: TGCGCCAGCAAACCCGGACAGGGTCAAGAGACCCAGTACTTC. Its protein product is CASKPGQGQETQYF.

This chain joins TRBV24-1 and TRBJ2-1; TRBD2 matches at 7 bases. The trim removed 3 bases at V and 7 bases at J, leaving 8 bases unmatched. The CDR3 sequence is 15 residues long. Germline values: CDR1 KGHDR, CDR2 SFDVKD. DNA for the CDR3: TGTGCCACCAGTGATCCGCCTCGGGGGGTTAATGAGCAGTTCTTC. It yields the protein CATSDPPRGVNEQFF.

The CDR3 loop is CASSSMNEQFF. The CDR3 region has the DNA TGTGCCAGCAGCTCCATGAATGAGCAGTTCTTC. The chain uses TRBV5-4 and TRBJ2-1; D ambiguous. CDR3 size: 11 residues. Germline V gene lookup returns CDR1 SGHNT and CDR2 YYREEE (reference sequence). The V end lost 3 bases, the J end lost 7 bases, and 5 bases lay between the germline ends.

The CDR3 nucleotides read TGTGCCAGCACGTATAGCACAGATACGCAGTATTTT. Protein sequence: CASTYSTDTQYF. This chain links TRBV5-5 with TRBJ2-3, with D unclear. Germline loops: CDR1 SGHKS, CDR2 YYEKEE (reference sequence). The ends were cut back, 6 bases at V and 0 bases at J, with 5 bases in the middle. The CDR3 is 12 residues long.

The chain uses TRBV6-5 and TRBJ2-5, with a possible D match to TRBD2 (5 bases). This CDR3 has 13 residues. Trimming stripped 8 bases from V and 5 bases from J, with 15 bases between. CDR1 is MNHEY and CDR2 is SVGAGI in the germline V gene. The CDR3 loop is CASSGSPQETQYF. In DNA, the CDR3 is TGTGCCAGCTCGGGGTCCCCGCAGGAGACCCAGTACTTC.

The chain couples TRBV5-1 to TRBJ2-1; 8 bases agree with TRBD2. CDR1 and CDR2 from the germline V gene are SGHRS and YFSETQ. CDR3 length: 15 amino acids. Trimming at V came to 0 bases and at J to 10 bases, leaving 9 bases not matched to a gene. The CDR3 loop is CASSLVSGGPGEQFF. For the CDR3, the DNA is TGCGCCAGCAGCTTGGTTTCGGGAGGGCCAGGCGAGCAGTTCTTC.

This chain connects TRBV5-4 to TRBJ1-2; 9 bases are a match to TRBD1. Germline-derived CDR1 and CDR2 are SGHNT and YYREEE (reference sequence). The J segment lost 1 base and the V segment lost 3 bases, leaving 10 bases of the junction unmatched. The CDR3 covers 17 residues. The CDR3 loop is CASSSILQTGGNYGYTF. In nucleotides, the CDR3 is TGTGCCAGCAGCTCTATCCTTCAGACAGGGGGTAACTATGGCTACACCTTC.

The chain links TRBV6-5 to TRBJ1-1; D may be TRBD1 (6 bases). Between the trimmed V and J ends, which lost 11 bases and 1 base, there was a span of 14 bases. The CDR3 is made up of 13 amino acids. Germline assignment: CDR1 MNHEY and CDR2 SVGAGI. This CDR3 is CAGSGHPNTEAFF. Written as DNA, the CDR3 is TGTGCCGGTTCGGGACACCCGAACACTGAAGCTTTCTTT.

The CDR3 bases are TGTGCCAGCAGGGAGCGGGGGGCCGGGGAGACCCAGTACTTC. Protein product: CASRERGAGETQYF. The chain links TRBV6-5 to TRBJ2-5, with 9 bases fitting TRBD2. This CDR3 contains 14 residues. V shed 6 bases, J shed 5 bases, and the junction held 7 bases outside the gene matches. Germline lookup yields CDR1 MNHEY and CDR2 SVGAGI.

This clone was found once. The chain couples TRBV6-6 to TRBJ2-3; tentatively, D is TRBD2 (5 bases). This CDR3 is built from 16 residues. Germline CDR1 and CDR2: MNHNY and SVGAGI (reference sequence). V shed 0 bases and J shed 4 bases, with 14 bases lying between them. The CDR3 nucleotides read TGTGCCAGCAGTTACTCTTCCGGGGTTGGTTCAGATACGCAGTATTTT. Its protein product is CASSYSSGVGSDTQYF.